What follows are 30 T cell receptor beta chains derived from one specimen sequenced in a study of early T cells in non-severe SARS-CoV-2 infection (TCRdb year 2021). Library preparation employed 5' RACE. Instrument used: NextSeq 500. TCRdb passed the public sequencing reads through fastp at Q25 and MiXCR, retaining productive beta sequences. Rows merge per CDR3 protein into single entries with the most common DNA and genes. This sample comprises roughly 80,000 distinct CDR3 sequences, over 12% of them detected only once. 3% of the sample goes to the ten largest clones. Material: whole blood. Receptor source: an adult who was a healthcare worker with PCR-confirmed SARS-CoV-2 infection or an uninfected control (not recorded which).

This clonotype was counted only a few times. This chain links TRBV19 with TRBJ2-1; 9 bases match TRBD2. The CDR3 length is 17 residues. The trim removed 2 bases at V and 2 bases at J, leaving 7 bases unmatched. CDR1 is LNHDA and CDR2 is SQIVND in the germline V gene (reference sequence). The CDR3 region is CASSIWSSGSPYNEQFF. The CDR3 DNA sequence: TGTGCCAGTAGTATATGGAGTAGCGGGAGTCCCTACAATGAGCAGTTCTTC.

There are many counts of this clonotype. The chain combines TRBV9 with TRBJ2-5; D might be TRBD2 (5 bases). V shed 0 bases and J shed 5 bases, with 14 bases lying between them. This CDR3 comprises 15 residues. Germline loops: CDR1 SGDLS, CDR2 YYNGEE. The CDR3 sequence is CASSVVGGREETQYF. The CDR3 bases are TGTGCCAGCAGCGTAGTAGGAGGAAGGGAGGAGACCCAGTACTTC.

The V gene is TRBV18, the J gene TRBJ1-5; D remains unclear. Germline V gene lookup returns CDR1 KGHSH and CDR2 LQKENI. Trimming removed 4 bases at V and 0 bases at J, with 13 bases between. The CDR3 sequence is 16 residues long. The CDR3 reads CASSQSAANSNQPQHF. Here the CDR3 DNA reads TGTGCCAGCTCACAGTCGGCCGCGAATAGCAATCAGCCCCAGCATTTT.

The chain joins TRBV14 to TRBJ2-3; no definite D call. Trimming removed 0 bases at V and 4 bases at J, with 11 bases between. The germline V gene encodes CDR1 SGHDN and CDR2 FVKESK. The CDR3 spans 15 residues. The CDR3 region has the DNA TGTGCCAGCAGCCAAGATTTAGTCCGGGCAGATACGCAGTATTTT. It translates to CASSQDLVRADTQYF. Full variable domain (rest looked up from reference TRBV14 and TRBJ2-3): EAGVTQFPSHSVIEKGQTVTLRCDPISGHDNLYWYRRVMGKEIKFLLHFVKESKQDESGMPNNRFLAERTGGTYSTLKVQPAELEDSGVYFCASSQDLVRADTQYFGPGTRLTVL.

A few counts support this clonotype. CDR3 nucleotide sequence: TGTGCCAGCAGCCAAGACGTTCAGGGGAGCGAGCAGTACTTC. Translated: CASSQDVQGSEQYF. V usage is TRBV4-2 and J usage is TRBJ2-7, with D perhaps TRBD1 (6 bases). The CDR3 totals 14 residues. The germline CDR1 and CDR2 sequences are LGHNA and YNFKEQ. Trimming took off 0 bases at V and 6 bases at J, with 12 bases between the two ends.

Concerning this clonotype: The junction does not match germline at one end; this may be a read error. The rearrangement links TRBV7-7 to TRBJ2-3; 9 nucleotides align to TRBD1. This CDR3 is built from 15 residues. Looked up from germline, CDR1 is SSHAT and CDR2 is FNYEAQ (reference sequence). The CDR3 spells CASSSGQGSTDTQYF. CDR3 sequence (DNA): TGTGCTAGCAGCAGCGGACAGGGGAGCACAGATACGCAGTATTTT.

CDR3 in amino acids: CASSRTGFYNEQFF. The CDR3 region has the DNA TGCGCCAGCAGCAGGACTGGGTTCTACAATGAGCAGTTCTTC. The chain combines TRBV5-1 with TRBJ2-1, with D maybe TRBD2 (5 bases). The V gene lost 4 bases and the J gene lost 3 bases, with 11 bases spanning the gap. CDR1 SGHRS and CDR2 YFSETQ come from the germline V gene. The CDR3 sequence is 14 residues long.

The chain recombines TRBV20-1 with TRBJ2-2, with TRBD2 matching over 11 bases. Germline CDR1 is DFQATT and CDR2 is SNEGSKA (reference sequence). V dropped 5 bases and J dropped 2; count of bases not matched to a gene: 4. This CDR3 is built from 15 residues. DNA for the CDR3: TGCAGTGCTCCCACTAGCGGGAGAAACACCGGGGAGCTGTTTTTT. Amino acids: CSAPTSGRNTGELFF.

The chain combines TRBV29-1 with TRBJ2-1; possibly TRBD1 for D (6 bases). CDR1 and CDR2 from the germline V gene are SQVTM and ANQGSEA. V lost 3 bases and J lost 2, with 11 bases in between. The CDR3 has 14 residues. In DNA form, the CDR3 reads TGCAGCGTTGAGCCCCAGGGGCCCTACAATGAGCAGTTCTTC. Its protein is CSVEPQGPYNEQFF.

This clonotype was counted many times. The chain carries TRBV2 and TRBJ2-2; 9 bases map to TRBD1. V lost 6 bases and J lost 5; bases outside the gene matches: 4. The germline CDR1 and CDR2 sequences are SNHLY and FYNNEI. CDR3 length: 14 amino acids. CDR3 sequence reads: CASRPGQGTGELFF. For the CDR3, the DNA is TGTGCCAGCAGGCCGGGACAGGGAACCGGGGAGCTGTTTTTT.

In this sample, this clonotype turned up a few times. In DNA, the CDR3 is TGTGCCAGCAGCTCCCTAGCGGGGGCCGTCTCTTTGCGGTATTTT. Its translation is CASSSLAGAVSLRYF. The chain uses TRBV11-2 and TRBJ2-3; 10 nucleotides align to TRBD2. J lost 14 bases, V lost 4 bases, and 15 bases had no gene match. The CDR3 contains 15 residues. The germline gives CDR1 SGHAT, CDR2 FQNNGV.

This clonotype was observed at least ten times. The V call is TRBV29-1, the J call TRBJ1-1; possibly TRBD1 for D (5 bases). Germline-derived CDR1 and CDR2 are SQVTM and ANQGSEA. V shed 4 bases and J shed 7 bases, with 13 bases lying between them. The CDR3 is 12 residues long. The CDR3 region is CSVARGKGEAFF. CDR3 DNA: TGCAGCGTTGCGAGGGGAAAGGGTGAAGCTTTCTTT.

For this clonotype: With a much larger clone just one base away, this may be a read error. This sequence joins TRBV7-6 and TRBJ2-3; TRBD2 aligns across 14 bases. Germline V gene data show CDR1 as SGHVS and CDR2 as FNYEAQ. The CDR3 has 17 amino acids. The CDR3 nucleotides read TGTGCCAGCAGCCTAGCACCGGGACTAGCGGGGGAAGATACGCTGTATTTT. Translating it yields CASSLAPGLAGEDTLYF.

V and J are TRBV18 and TRBJ1-1, with D unresolved. Trimming took 2 bases from V and 1 from J, leaving 11 bases between them. This CDR3 spans 15 amino acids. Germline CDR1 reads KGHSH; CDR2 reads LQKENI. In DNA, the CDR3 is TGTGCCAGCTCACCATTAGAAGGAGGGAACACTGAAGCTTTCTTT. It yields the protein CASSPLEGGNTEAFF.

The chain carries TRBV6-1 and TRBJ2-1; D might be TRBD1 (8 bases). Trimming cost V 6 bases and J 2 bases, with 17 bases left between them. The germline gives CDR1 MNHNS, CDR2 SASEGT. The CDR3 spans 16 residues. The CDR3 DNA follows: TGTGCCAGCAGCTACCCTACAGGGGGGGCCTACAATGAGCAGTTCTTC. Its protein is CASSYPTGGAYNEQFF.

The sample holds a few counts of this clonotype. The V and J genes are TRBV20-1 and TRBJ2-6; D could derive from TRBD1 or TRBD2 (5 bases each). Germline assignment: CDR1 DFQATT and CDR2 SNEGSKA (reference sequence). The CDR3 consists of 16 residues. V was cut by 0 bases and J by 7 bases, with 16 bases left in between. The CDR3 DNA reads as TGCAGTGCTAGAGATCACCTCCTTGGGGGAGCCAACGTCCTGACTTTC. This codes for CSARDHLLGGANVLTF.

The chain combines TRBV12-3 or TRBV12-4 with TRBJ2-7; TRBD1 matches 9 bases. The CDR3 covers 20 residues. After removal of 6 bases from V and 0 bases from J, the junction contained 21 bases not matched to a gene. Written as DNA, the CDR3 is TGTGCCAGCAGACACCCCATCTCCGGGACAGGGACGAAAATCTCCTACGAGCAGTACTTC. Translating it yields CASRHPISGTGTKISYEQYF.

This clonotype was detected many times. This chain links TRBV7-2 with TRBJ2-1; TRBD1 matches at 8 bases. This CDR3 region has 15 residues. The ends lost 6 bases at V and 1 base at J; junction bases unmatched: 5. The germline V gene encodes CDR1 SGHTA and CDR2 FQGNSA. CDR3 DNA sequence: TGTGCCAGCAGTGAGACAGGGGAATCCTACAATGAGCAGTTCTTC. Translating gives CASSETGESYNEQFF.

This clonotype was recorded many times. The CDR3 is CATSDAGTGVNTIYF. DNA for the CDR3: TGTGCCACCAGTGATGCAGGGACAGGGGTCAACACCATATATTTT. This rearrangement joins TRBV24-1 to TRBJ1-3, with 10 positions matching TRBD1. The CDR3 is 15 residues long. The V gene end was trimmed by 3 bases and the J gene end by 7 bases; junction bases not matched to a gene: 5. Per germline, CDR1 KGHDR and CDR2 SFDVKD.

This clonotype was seen more than once but under ten times. This chain links TRBV11-3 with TRBJ2-7; TRBD2 is a possible D gene (5 bases). Germline V gene data show CDR1 as SGHNT and CDR2 as YENEEA. This CDR3 region has 18 residues. Between the trimmed V and J ends, which lost 2 bases and 3 bases, there was a span of 23 bases. CDR3: CASSLSQFPGNFGYEQYF. Here the CDR3 DNA reads TGTGCCAGCAGCTTATCCCAATTCCCGGGGAACTTTGGCTACGAGCAGTACTTC.

The chain joins TRBV30 to TRBJ2-3, with 13 positions matching TRBD2. J was trimmed by 6 bases and V by 5 bases; bases with no gene match: 5. CDR3 length equals 14 residues. Germline V gives CDR1 GTSNPN, CDR2 SVGIG (reference sequence). The CDR3 reads CAWVLAGGVDTQYF. As DNA, the CDR3 is TGTGCCTGGGTACTAGCGGGGGGGGTGGATACGCAGTATTTT. Full variable domain (rest looked up from reference TRBV30 and TRBJ2-3): SQTIHQWPATLVQPVGSPLSLECTVEGTSNPNLYWYRQAAGRGLQLLFYSVGIGQISSEVPQNLSASRPQDRQFILSSKKLLLSDSGFYLCAWVLAGGVDTQYFGPGTRLTVL.

This clonotype occurred many times. This chain joins TRBV5-1 and TRBJ2-3, with TRBD2 as a possible D gene (5 bases). Germline CDR1 and CDR2: SGHRS and YFSETQ. The CDR3 is 17 residues long. V lost 2 bases and J 2 bases, leaving 18 bases between the germline ends. The CDR3 nucleotides are TGCGCCAGCAGCTTAAGCGGCGGTCTCTTACTCACAGATACGCAGTATTTT. This sequence encodes CASSLSGGLLLTDTQYF.

There are a few counts of this clonotype. CDR3 residues: CASSASIRGSDTQYF. The CDR3 region has the DNA TGTGCCAGCAGCGCGTCAATCAGGGGATCAGATACGCAGTATTTT. This chain joins TRBV9 and TRBJ2-3, with TRBD1 as a possible D gene (6 bases). The CDR3 runs to 15 residues. Between the trimmed V and J ends, which lost 3 bases and 4 bases, there was a span of 15 bases. Germline V gene data show CDR1 as SGDLS and CDR2 as YYNGEE.

This clonotype was seen many times. The chain joins TRBV5-1 to TRBJ1-3; TRBD1 might be the D (6 bases). Germline lookup yields CDR1 SGHRS and CDR2 YFSETQ. V was trimmed by 0 bases and J by 0 bases, leaving 10 bases between them. CDR3 length: 16 residues. The CDR3 DNA reads as TGCGCCAGCAGCTTGGGACAGGTTTACTCTGGAAACACCATATATTTT. This sequence encodes CASSLGQVYSGNTIYF.

V and J are TRBV5-1 and TRBJ2-1; TRBD2 is a possible D gene (5 bases). This CDR3 has 12 residues. Trimming stripped 4 bases from V and 9 bases from J, with 11 bases between. Germline CDR1 and CDR2: SGHRS and YFSETQ. The CDR3 spells CASSLTRGEQFF. CDR3 coding DNA: TGCGCCAGCAGCCTGACTCGGGGTGAGCAGTTCTTC.

This chain uses TRBV7-8 with TRBJ2-2; D call uncertain. Germline V gives CDR1 SGHVS, CDR2 FQNEAQ. CDR3 length: 12 residues. Trimming left V 1 base short and J 8 bases short, with 5 bases between. Here the CDR3 reads CASSLVVGELFF. CDR3 DNA sequence: TGTGCCAGCAGCTTAGTAGTTGGGGAGCTGTTTTTT.

This clonotype was detected only a few times. This rearrangement joins TRBV5-1 to TRBJ1-1; no definite D call. Trimming cost V 6 bases and J 3 bases, with 6 bases left between them. This CDR3 region has 11 residues. CDR1 is SGHRS and CDR2 is YFSETQ in the germline V gene. CDR3 DNA sequence: TGCGCCAGCACCCTCGACACTGAAGCTTTCTTT. This gives the protein CASTLDTEAFF.

CDR3 loop: CASSPTPGVTYEQYF. The CDR3 DNA reads as TGTGCCAGCAGCCCCACCCCCGGGGTCACCTACGAGCAGTACTTC. The chain uses TRBV9 and TRBJ2-7, with D possibly being TRBD2 (5 bases). This CDR3 spans 15 amino acids. Looked up from germline, CDR1 is SGDLS and CDR2 is YYNGEE. Trimming took off 4 bases at V and 2 bases at J, with 16 bases between the two ends.

This clonotype turned up a few times. This chain uses TRBV10-3 with TRBJ2-3; D is possibly TRBD1 (7 bases). The CDR3 has 15 amino acids. The germline V gene encodes CDR1 ENHRY and CDR2 SYGVKD. Trimming took off 4 bases at V and 5 bases at J, with 16 bases between the two ends. The CDR3, as DNA: TGTGCCATCAGTGTAACAGGGGAGGTCGGAGATACGCAGTATTTT. Translated, it gives CAISVTGEVGDTQYF.

There are a few counts of this clonotype. The rearrangement links TRBV27 to TRBJ2-1; 16 positions agree with TRBD2. Germline assignment: CDR1 MNHEY and CDR2 SMNVEV (reference sequence). This CDR3 is 18 amino acids long. J lost 7 bases, V lost 5 bases, and 11 bases had no gene match. The CDR3 bases are TGTGCCAGCAGTCCTACGGGACTAGCGGGAGGGGGGAAAAATGAGCAGTTCTTC. It yields the protein CASSPTGLAGGGKNEQFF.